This record looks at one T cell receptor (beta chain) sequence and its context. This specimen comes from a study of shared clonotypes between healthy human individuals. The germline V gene encodes CDR1 MNHNS and CDR2 SASEGT. The CDR3 has 15 residues. V shed 1 base and J shed 0 bases, with 8 bases lying between them. The repertoire was sequenced with immunoSEQ multiplex PCR; TCRdb's copy has only in-frame clones and lacks some. The sample shows about 510,000 clones, almost 97% of them seen only once. This sequence was found in a woman younger than 45 in good health. Sequenced: naive CD4+ T cells sorted from blood. Subset here: CD45RA+ positively selected. V and J are TRBV6-1 and TRBJ2-3; D is unclear. CDR3 sequence reads: CASSEGSLSTDTQYF. DNA of the CDR3: TGTGCCAGCAGTGAAGGGAGCCTTAGCACAGATACGCAGTATTTT.